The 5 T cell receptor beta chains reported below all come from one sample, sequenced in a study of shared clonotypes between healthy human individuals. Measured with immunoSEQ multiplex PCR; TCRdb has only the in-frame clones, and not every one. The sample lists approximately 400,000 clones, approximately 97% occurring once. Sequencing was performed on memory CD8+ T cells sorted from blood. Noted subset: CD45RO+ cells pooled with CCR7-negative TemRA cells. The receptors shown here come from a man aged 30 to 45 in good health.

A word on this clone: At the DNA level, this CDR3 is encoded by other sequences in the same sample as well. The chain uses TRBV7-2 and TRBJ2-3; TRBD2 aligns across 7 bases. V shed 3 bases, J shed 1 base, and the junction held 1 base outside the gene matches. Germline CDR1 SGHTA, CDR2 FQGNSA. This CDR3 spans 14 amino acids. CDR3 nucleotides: TGTGCCAGCAGCTTTACTAGCGGCACAGATACGCAGTATTTT. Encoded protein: CASSFTSGTDTQYF.

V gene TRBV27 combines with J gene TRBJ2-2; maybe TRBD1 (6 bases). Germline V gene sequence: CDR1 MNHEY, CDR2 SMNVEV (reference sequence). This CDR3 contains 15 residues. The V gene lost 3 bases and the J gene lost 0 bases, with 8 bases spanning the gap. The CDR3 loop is CASSFEGANTGELFF. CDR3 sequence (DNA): TGTGCCAGCAGTTTTGAGGGGGCGAACACCGGGGAGCTGTTTTTT.

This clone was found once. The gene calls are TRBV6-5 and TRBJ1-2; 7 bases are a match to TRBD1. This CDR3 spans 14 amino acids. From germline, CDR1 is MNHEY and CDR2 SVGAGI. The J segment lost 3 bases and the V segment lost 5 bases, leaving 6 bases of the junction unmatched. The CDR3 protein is CASSRDRADYGYTF. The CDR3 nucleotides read TGTGCCAGCAGTCGCGACAGGGCTGACTATGGCTACACCTTC.

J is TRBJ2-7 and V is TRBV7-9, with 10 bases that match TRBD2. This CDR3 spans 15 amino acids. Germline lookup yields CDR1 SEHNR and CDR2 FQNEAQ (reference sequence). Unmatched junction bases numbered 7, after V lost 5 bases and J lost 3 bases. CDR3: CASSPPSGSYYEQYF. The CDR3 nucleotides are TGTGCCAGCAGCCCCCCTAGCGGGAGTTACTACGAGCAGTACTTC.

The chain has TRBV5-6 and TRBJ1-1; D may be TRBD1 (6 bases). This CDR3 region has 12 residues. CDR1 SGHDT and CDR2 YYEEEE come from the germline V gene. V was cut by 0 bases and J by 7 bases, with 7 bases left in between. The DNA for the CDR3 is TGTGCCAGCAGCTTGGGGACAGATGAAGCTTTCTTT. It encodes CASSLGTDEAFF. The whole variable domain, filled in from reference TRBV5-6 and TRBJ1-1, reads DAGVTQSPTHLIKTRGQQVTLRCSPKSGHDTVSWYQQALGQGPQFIFQYYEEEERQRGNFPDRFSGHQFPNYSSELNVNALLLGDSALYLCASSLGTDEAFFGQGTRLTVV.